This T cell receptor (beta chain) is drawn from a study of blood T cell repertoires in COVID-19. In the original workflow: Estimation of nucleated cell counts relied on the amplification of reference gene primers. Data came from immunoSEQ multiplex PCR; TCRdb stores just in-frame clones and leaves some out. That table furnishes V, J and clone size, whereas the DNA furnished D and trimming. This table holds fewer than 200,000 clones, about 80% found once. The V end lost 0 bases, the J end lost 4 bases, and 10 bases lay between the germline ends. The CDR3 sequence is 13 residues long. Germline CDR1 GTSNPN, CDR2 SVGIG (reference sequence).

This clonotype was obtained from a woman aged 80 or over with acute or convalescent COVID-19. This rearrangement joins TRBV30 to TRBJ2-7, with D hard to call. Sequencing was carried out using peripheral blood. The CDR3 DNA follows: TGTGCCTGGAGTGTACTCAACGGGTACGAGCAGTACTTC. This codes for CAWSVLNGYEQYF.